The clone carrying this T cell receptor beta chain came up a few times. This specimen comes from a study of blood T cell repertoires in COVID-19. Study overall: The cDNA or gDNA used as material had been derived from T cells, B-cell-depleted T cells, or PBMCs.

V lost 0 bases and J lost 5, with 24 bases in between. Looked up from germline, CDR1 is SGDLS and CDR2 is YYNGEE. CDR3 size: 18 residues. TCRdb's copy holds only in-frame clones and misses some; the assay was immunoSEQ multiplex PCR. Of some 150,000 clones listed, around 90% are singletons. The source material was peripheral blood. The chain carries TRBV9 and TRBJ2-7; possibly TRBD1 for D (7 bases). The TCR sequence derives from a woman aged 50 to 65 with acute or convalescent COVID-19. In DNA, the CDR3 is TGTGCCAGCAGCGTAGGCACCAGGGGACAGCGGGTAGGTAACGAGCAGTACTTC. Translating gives CASSVGTRGQRVGNEQYF. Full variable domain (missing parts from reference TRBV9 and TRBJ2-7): DSGVTQTPKHLITATGQRVTLRCSPRSGDLSVYWYQQSLDQGLQFLIQYYNGEERAKGNILERFSAQQFPDLHSELNLSSLELGDSALYFCASSVGTRGQRVGNEQYFGPGTRLTVT.